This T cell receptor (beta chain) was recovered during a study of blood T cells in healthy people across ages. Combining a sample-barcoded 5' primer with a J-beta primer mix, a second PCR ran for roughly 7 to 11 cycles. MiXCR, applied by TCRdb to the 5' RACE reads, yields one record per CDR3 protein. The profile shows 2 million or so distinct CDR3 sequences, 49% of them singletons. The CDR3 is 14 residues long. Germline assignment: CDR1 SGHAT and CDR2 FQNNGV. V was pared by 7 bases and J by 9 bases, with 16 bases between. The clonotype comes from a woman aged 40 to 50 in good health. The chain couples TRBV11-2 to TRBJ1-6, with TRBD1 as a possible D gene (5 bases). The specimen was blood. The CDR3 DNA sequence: TGTGCCAGCACCATTACGCGGGGGACTTCACCCCTCCACTTT. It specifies CASTITRGTSPLHF.